A single T cell receptor beta chain is shown here with its context. Its antigen remains unknown. Donors were healthy HIV-negative adults without recently reported acute infections or vaccinations. The table came from immunoSEQ multiplex PCR; TCRdb's copy has only in-frame clones and leaves some out. The sample gives 650,000 to 700,000 clones, 90% of which show up once; more than 30% is in the top ten. The CDR3 sequence is 14 residues long. Germline CDR1 reads LGHNA; CDR2 reads YSLEER. V lost 4 bases and J 3 bases, leaving 12 bases between the germline ends. This record belongs to a study of shared clonotypes between healthy human individuals. General study points: Estimated richness was generally greater in naive than memory subsets.

The J gene is TRBJ2-5, the V gene TRBV4-3; D remains unclear. The TCR comes from a man between 18 and 29 years old in good health. Some clones in this sample may be carry-over from other donors' samples. The sample consisted of memory CD8+ T cells from PBMCs. Regarding subset: CD45RO+ cells pooled with CCR7-negative TemRA cells. The chain's CDR3 is CASSPSVNKETQYF. CDR3 DNA: TGCGCCAGCAGCCCAAGCGTAAACAAAGAGACCCAGTACTTC.